There are a few counts of the clone carrying this T cell receptor (beta chain). Its antigen is still unknown. The data derive from a study of beta chain features in type 1 diabetes. Overall study findings and caveats: Resolution of whether HLA type affects TCRB rearrangement was not achieved here. TCRB CDR3s were moderately but significantly shorter in Type 1 diabetes patients in all four CD4+ subsets. Researchers reported that naive, central memory and Treg TCRB repertoires appeared more similar in patients than in healthy donors. Type 1 diabetes patients had VDJ junctions that carried fewer insertions and more deletions.

Reverse transcription of all isolated RNA meant that expressed TCRB transcripts were sequenced. Assay used: immunoSEQ multiplex PCR; TCRdb lists only in-frame clones, some missing. The sample carries 300,000 to 400,000 clones, roughly a tenth recorded once. This TCR derives from a man aged 25-40 years with type 1 diabetes. What was sequenced was central memory CD4+ T cells from blood.

The CDR3 spells CASSIAGDNQPQHF. Here the CDR3 DNA reads TGTGCCAGCAGCATAGCAGGGGACAATCAGCCCCAGCATTTT. The chain employs TRBV9 and TRBJ1-5; D is possibly TRBD1 (6 bases). The CDR3 consists of 14 residues. Trimming removed 4 bases at V and 3 bases at J, with 11 bases between. Looked up from germline, CDR1 is SGDLS and CDR2 is YYNGEE.